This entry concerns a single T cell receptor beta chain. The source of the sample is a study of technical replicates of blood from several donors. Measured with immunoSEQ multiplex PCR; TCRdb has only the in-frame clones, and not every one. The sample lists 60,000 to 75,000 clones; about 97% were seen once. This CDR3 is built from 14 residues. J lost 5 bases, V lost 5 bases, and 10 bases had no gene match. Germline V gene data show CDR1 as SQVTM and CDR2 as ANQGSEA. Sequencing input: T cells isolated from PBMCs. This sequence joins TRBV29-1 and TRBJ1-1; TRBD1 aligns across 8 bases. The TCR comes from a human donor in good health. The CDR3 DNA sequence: TGCAGCGTTAAGACAGGGGATCGATGGACTGAAGCTTTCTTT. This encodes CSVKTGDRWTEAFF.